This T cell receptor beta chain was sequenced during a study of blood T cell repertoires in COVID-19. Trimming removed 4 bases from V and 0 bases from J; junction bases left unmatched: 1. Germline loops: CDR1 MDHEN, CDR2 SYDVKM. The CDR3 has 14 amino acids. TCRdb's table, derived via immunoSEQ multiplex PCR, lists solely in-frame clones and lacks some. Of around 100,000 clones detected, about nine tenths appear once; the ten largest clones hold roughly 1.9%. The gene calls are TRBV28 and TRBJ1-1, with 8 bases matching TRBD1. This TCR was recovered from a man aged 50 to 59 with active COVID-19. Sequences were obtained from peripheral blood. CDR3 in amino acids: CASSSGGMNTEAFF. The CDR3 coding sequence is TGTGCCAGCAGTTCAGGGGGCATGAACACTGAAGCTTTCTTT. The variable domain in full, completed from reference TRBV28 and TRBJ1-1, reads DVKVTQSSRYLVKRTGEKVFLECVQDMDHENMFWYRQDPGLGLRLIYFSYDVKMKEKGDIPEGYSVSREKKERFSLILESASTNQTSMYLCASSSGGMNTEAFFGQGTRLTVV.